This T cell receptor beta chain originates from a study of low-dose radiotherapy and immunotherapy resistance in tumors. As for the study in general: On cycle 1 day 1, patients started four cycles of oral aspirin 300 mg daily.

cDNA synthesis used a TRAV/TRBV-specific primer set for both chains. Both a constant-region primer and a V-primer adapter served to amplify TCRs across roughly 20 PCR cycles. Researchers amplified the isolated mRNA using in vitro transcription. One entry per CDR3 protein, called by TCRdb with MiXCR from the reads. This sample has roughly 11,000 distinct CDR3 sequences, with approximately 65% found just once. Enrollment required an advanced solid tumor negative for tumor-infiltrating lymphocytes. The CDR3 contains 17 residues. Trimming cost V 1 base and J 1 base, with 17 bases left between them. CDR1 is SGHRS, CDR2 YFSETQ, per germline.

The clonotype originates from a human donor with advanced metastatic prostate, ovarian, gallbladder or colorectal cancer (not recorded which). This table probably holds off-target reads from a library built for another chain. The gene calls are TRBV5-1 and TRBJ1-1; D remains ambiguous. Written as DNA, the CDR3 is TGCGCCAGCAGCTTGCGAGTAGGTCTGTCAGGGAACACTGAAGCTTTCTTT. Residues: CASSLRVGLSGNTEAFF. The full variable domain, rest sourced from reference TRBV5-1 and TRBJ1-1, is KAGVTQTPRYLIKTRGQQVTLSCSPISGHRSVSWYQQTPGQGLQFLFEYFSETQRNKGNFPGRFSGRQFSNSRSEMNVSTLELGDSALYLCASSLRVGLSGNTEAFFGQGTRLTVV.